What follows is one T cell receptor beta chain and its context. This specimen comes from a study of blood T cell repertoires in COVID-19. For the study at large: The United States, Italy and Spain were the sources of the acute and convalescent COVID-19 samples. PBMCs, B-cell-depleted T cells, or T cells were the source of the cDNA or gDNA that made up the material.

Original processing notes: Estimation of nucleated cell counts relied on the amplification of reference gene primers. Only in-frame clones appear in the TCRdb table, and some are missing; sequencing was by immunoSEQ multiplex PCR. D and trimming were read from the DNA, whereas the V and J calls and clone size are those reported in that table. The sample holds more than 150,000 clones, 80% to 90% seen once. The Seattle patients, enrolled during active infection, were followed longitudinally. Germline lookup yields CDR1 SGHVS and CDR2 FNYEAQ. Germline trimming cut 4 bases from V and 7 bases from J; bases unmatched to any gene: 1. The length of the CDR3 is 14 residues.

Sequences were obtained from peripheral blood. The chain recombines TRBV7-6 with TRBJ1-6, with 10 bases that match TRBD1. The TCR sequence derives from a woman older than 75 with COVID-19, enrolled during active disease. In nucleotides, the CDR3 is TGTGCCAGCAGCTGGACAGGGGGGAATTCACCCCTCCACTTT. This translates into CASSWTGGNSPLHF. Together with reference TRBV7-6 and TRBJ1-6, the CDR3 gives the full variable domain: GAGVSQSPRYKVTKRGQDVALRCDPISGHVSLYWYRQALGQGPEFLTYFNYEAQQDKSGLPNDRFSAERPEGSISTLTIQRTEQRDSAMYRCASSWTGGNSPLHFGNGTRLTVT.